Sequencing of this TCR beta chain was carried out in a study of blood T cell repertoires in COVID-19. This CDR3 spans 14 amino acids. Germline V gene data show CDR1 as LGHDT and CDR2 as YNNKEL (reference sequence). Deletions cut 0 bases from V and 7 bases from J, with 12 bases between. Categorization into cohorts depended on clinical history that participants reported. This clone was counted a few times. Original processing notes: Amplification of reference gene primers was used by the study to estimate nucleated cell counts. Libraries were prepared by immunoSEQ multiplex PCR; TCRdb keeps only in-frame clonotypes and omits some of them. V and J calls and clone size are given by that table; D and trimming were obtained from the DNA. In the table there are around 500,000 clones, 80% to 90% of which are singletons.

Sequencing input: PBMCs or T cells enriched from blood (not recorded which). The clonotype was recovered from a woman in her fifties or sixties who had recovered from COVID-19. This sequence joins TRBV3-1 (or the pseudogene TRBV3-2) and TRBJ1-1, with no clear D. CDR3: CASSQERQSLEAFF. In nucleotides, the CDR3 is TGTGCCAGCAGCCAAGAGAGGCAGAGTCTTGAAGCTTTCTTT.